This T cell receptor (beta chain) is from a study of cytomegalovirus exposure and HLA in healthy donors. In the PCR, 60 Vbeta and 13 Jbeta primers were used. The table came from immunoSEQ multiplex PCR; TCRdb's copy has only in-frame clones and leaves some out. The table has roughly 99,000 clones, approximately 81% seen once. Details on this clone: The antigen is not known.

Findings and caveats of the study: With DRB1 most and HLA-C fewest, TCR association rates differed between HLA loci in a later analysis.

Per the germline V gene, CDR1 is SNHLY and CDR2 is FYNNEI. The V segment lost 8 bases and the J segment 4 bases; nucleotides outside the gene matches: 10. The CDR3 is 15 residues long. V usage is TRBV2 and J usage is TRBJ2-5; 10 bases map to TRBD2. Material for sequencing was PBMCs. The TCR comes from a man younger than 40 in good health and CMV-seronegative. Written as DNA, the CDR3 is TGTGCCAGCGGGGGACTAGCGACACCGGGAGAGACCCAGTACTTC. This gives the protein CASGGLATPGETQYF.